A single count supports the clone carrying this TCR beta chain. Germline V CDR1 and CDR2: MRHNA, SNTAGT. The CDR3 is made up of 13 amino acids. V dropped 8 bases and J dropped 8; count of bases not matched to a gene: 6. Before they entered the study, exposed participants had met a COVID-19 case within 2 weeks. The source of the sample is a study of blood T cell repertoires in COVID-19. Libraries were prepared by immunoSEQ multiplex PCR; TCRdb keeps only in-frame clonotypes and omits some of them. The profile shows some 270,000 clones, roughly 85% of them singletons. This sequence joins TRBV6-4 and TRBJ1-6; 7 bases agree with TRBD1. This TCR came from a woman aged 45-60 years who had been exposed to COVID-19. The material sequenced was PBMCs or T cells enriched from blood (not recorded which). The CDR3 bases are TGTGCCAGCTCCGCCACAGGGGATTCACCCCTCCACTTT. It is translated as CASSATGDSPLHF.